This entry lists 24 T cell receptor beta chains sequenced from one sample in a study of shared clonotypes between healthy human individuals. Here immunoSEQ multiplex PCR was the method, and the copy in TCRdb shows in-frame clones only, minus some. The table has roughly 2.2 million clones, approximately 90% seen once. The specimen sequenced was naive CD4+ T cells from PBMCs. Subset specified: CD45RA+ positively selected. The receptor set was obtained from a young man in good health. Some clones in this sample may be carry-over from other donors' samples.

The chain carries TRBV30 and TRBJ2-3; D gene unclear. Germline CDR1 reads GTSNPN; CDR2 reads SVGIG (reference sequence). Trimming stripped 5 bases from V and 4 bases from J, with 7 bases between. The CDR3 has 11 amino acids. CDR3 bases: TGTGCCTGGGGTCCACCAGATACGCAGTATTTT. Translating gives CAWGPPDTQYF.

The DNA of the CDR3 is TGTGCCAGCAGCCCTAGAACCGGGACAGAGAGTCAAGAGACCCAGTACTTC. This codes for CASSPRTGTESQETQYF. This chain joins TRBV7-3 and TRBJ2-5, with TRBD1 matching over 7 bases. This CDR3 is built from 17 residues. The trim removed 5 bases at V and 2 bases at J, leaving 14 bases unmatched. The germline CDR1 and CDR2 sequences are SGHTA and FQGTGA. Looking up the rest from reference TRBV7-3 and TRBJ2-5 gives the full variable domain: GAGVSQTPSNKVTEKGKYVELRCDPISGHTALYWYRQSLGQGPEFLIYFQGTGAADDSGLPNDRFFAVRPEGSVSTLKIQRTERGDSAVYLCASSPRTGTESQETQYFGPGTRLLVL.

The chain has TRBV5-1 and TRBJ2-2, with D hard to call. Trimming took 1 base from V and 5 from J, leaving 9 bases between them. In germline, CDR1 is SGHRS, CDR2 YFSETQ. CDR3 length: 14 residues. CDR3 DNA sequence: TGCGCCAGCAGCTTGACGGTATCTACCGGGGAGCTGTTTTTT. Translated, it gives CASSLTVSTGELFF.

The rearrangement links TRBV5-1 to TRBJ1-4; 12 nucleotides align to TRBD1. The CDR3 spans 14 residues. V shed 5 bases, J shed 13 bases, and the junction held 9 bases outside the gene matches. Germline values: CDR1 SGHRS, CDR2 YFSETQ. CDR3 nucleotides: TGCGCCAGCAGGAAGGGACAGGGGGCGCGAGGACTGTTTTTT. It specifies CASRKGQGARGLFF.

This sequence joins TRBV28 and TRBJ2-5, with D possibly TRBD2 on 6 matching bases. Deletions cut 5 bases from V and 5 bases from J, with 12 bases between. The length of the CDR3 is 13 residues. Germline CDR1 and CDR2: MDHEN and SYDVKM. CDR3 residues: CASSGLPRETQYF. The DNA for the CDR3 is TGTGCCAGCAGTGGACTACCACGGGAGACCCAGTACTTC.

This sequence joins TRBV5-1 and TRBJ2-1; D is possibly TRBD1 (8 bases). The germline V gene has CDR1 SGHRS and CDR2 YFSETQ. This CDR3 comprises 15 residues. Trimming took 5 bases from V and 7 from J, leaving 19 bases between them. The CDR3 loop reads CASRSGTGAGNEQFF. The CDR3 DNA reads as TGCGCCAGCAGGTCCGGGACAGGAGCGGGGAATGAGCAGTTCTTC.

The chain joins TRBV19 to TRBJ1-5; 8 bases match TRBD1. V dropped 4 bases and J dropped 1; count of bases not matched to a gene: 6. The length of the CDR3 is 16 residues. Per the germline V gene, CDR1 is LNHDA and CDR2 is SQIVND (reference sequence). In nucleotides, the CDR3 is TGTGCCAGTAGTAAAGGACAGGGTAAAAGCAATCAGCCCCAGCATTTT. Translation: CASSKGQGKSNQPQHF.

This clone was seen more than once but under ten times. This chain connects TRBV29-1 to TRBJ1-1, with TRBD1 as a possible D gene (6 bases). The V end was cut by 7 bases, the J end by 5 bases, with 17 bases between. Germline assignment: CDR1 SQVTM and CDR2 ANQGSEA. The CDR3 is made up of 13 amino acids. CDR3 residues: CSALGGRDTEAFF. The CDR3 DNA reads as TGCAGCGCCCTAGGGGGACGGGATACTGAAGCTTTCTTT.

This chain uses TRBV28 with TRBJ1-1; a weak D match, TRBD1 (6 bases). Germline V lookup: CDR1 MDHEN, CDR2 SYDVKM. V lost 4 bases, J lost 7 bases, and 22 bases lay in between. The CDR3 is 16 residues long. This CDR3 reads CASSSPPGRGVGEAFF. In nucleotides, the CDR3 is TGTGCCAGCAGTTCTCCGCCGGGTAGGGGGGTGGGTGAAGCTTTCTTT.

The CDR3 nucleotides read TGTGCCAGCAGCCGGGACTTTATTCAGTACTTC. As protein: CASSRDFIQYF. This chain connects TRBV5-6 to TRBJ2-4, with a tentative D call TRBD2 (6 bases). This CDR3 is 11 amino acids long. V was cut by 4 bases and J by 10 bases, with 9 bases left in between. Germline CDR1 SGHDT, CDR2 YYEEEE.

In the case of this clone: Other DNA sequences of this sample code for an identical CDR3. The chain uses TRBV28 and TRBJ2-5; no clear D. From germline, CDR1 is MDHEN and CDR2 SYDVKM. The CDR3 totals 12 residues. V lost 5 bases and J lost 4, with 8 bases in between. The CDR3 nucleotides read TGTGCCAGCAGTCCCCCGGGAGAGACCCAGTACTTC. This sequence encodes CASSPPGETQYF.

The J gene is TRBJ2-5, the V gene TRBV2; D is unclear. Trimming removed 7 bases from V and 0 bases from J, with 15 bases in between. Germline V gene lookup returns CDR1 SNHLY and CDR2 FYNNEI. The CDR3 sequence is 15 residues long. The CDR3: CASILGIYNQETQYF. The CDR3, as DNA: TGTGCCAGCATCCTGGGAATTTACAACCAAGAGACCCAGTACTTC.

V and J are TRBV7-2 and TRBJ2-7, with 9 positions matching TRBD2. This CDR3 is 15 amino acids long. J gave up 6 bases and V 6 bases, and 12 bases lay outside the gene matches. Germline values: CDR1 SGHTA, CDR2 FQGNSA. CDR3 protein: CASRAPGTSPREQYF. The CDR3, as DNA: TGTGCCAGCAGGGCTCCCGGGACTAGCCCGCGCGAGCAGTACTTC.

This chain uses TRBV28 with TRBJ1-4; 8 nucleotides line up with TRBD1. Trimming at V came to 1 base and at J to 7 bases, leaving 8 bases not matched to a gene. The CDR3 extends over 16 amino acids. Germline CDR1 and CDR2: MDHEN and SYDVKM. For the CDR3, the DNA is TGTGCCAGCAGTTTATCGGGCTTCAGGGGGCGTGAAAAACTGTTTTTT. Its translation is CASSLSGFRGREKLFF.

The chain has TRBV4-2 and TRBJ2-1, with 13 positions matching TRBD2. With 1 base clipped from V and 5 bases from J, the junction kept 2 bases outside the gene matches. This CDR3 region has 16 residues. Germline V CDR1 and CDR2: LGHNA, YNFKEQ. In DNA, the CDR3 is TGTGCCAGCAGCCAAGTACTAGCGGGAGGGGACAATGAGCAGTTCTTC. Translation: CASSQVLAGGDNEQFF.

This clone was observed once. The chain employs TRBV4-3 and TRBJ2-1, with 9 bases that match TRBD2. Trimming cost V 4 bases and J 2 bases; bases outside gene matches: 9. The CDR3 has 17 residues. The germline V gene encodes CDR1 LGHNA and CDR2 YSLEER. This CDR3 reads CASSRSHLAGPYNEQFF. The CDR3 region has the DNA TGCGCCAGCAGCCGTTCACACCTAGCGGGACCCTACAATGAGCAGTTCTTC.

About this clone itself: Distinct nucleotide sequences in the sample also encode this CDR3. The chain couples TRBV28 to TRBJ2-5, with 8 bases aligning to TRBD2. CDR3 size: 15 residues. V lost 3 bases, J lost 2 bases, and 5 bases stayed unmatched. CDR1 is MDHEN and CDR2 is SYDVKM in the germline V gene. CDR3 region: CASSLAGGRQETQYF. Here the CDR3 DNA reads TGTGCCAGCAGTTTGGCGGGGGGTAGGCAAGAGACCCAGTACTTC.

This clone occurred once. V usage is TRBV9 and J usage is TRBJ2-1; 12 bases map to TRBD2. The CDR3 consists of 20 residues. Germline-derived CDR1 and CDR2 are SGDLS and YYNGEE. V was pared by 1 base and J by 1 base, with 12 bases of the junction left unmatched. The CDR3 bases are TGTGCCAGCAGCGTAAATGGGCTAGCGGGAGGGCCTCGTTCCTACAATGAGCAGTTCTTC. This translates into CASSVNGLAGGPRSYNEQFF.

CDR3 region: CASSLGAQTETQYF. The CDR3 coding sequence is TGCGCCAGCAGTCTTGGCGCACAAACAGAAACCCAGTACTTC. The chain carries TRBV5-1 and TRBJ2-5; the D is unclear. Germline V gene data show CDR1 as SGHRS and CDR2 as YFSETQ. V was pared by 5 bases and J by 8 bases, with 19 bases between. CDR3 length: 14 residues.

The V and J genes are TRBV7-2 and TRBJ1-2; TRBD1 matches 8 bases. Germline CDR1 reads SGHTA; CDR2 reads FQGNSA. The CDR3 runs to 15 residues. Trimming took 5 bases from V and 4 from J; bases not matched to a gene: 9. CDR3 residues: CASSVGGTGFYGYTF. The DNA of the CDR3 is TGTGCCAGCAGCGTTGGCGGGACAGGATTCTATGGCTACACCTTC.

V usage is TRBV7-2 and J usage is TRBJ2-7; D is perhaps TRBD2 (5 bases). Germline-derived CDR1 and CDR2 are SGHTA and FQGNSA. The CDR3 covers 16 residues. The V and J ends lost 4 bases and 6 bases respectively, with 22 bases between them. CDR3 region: CASSWKGLGGNAEQYF. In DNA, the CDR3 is TGTGCCAGCAGCTGGAAAGGGTTAGGAGGTAATGCCGAGCAGTACTTC.

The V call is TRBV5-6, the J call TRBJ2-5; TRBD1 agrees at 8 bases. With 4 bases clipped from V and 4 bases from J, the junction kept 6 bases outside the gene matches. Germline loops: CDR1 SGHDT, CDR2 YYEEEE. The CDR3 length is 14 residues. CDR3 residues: CASSGIDRGETQYF. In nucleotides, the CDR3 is TGTGCCAGCAGCGGAATAGACAGGGGAGAGACCCAGTACTTC.

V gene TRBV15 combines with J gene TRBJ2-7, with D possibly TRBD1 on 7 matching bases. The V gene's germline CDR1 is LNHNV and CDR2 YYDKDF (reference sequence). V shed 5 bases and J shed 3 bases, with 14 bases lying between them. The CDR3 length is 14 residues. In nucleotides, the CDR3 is TGTGCCACCAGCCCAGGGGGGACCTACTACGAGCAGTACTTC. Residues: CATSPGGTYYEQYF.

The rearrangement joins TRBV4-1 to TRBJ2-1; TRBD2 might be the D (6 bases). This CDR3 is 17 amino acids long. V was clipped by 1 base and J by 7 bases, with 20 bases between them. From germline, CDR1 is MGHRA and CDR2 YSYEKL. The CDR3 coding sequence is TGCGCCAGCAGCCAAGGACGGGCAGCCAGACTAGTAAATGAGCAGTTCTTC. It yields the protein CASSQGRAARLVNEQFF.